Below, 24 T cell receptor beta chains from the same sample are listed, as sequenced in a study of patients and donors after allogeneic stem cell transplantation. MiXCR, run by TCRdb on the RT-PCR reads, gives a single entry per CDR3 protein. This table holds about a million distinct CDR3 sequences, approximately 19% found once. The sample was blood, either unsorted or a sorted T cell fraction (not recorded which). The receptor set was obtained from a human donor who was either an allogeneic HSCT recipient or a stem cell or donor lymphocyte infusion donor (not recorded which). It is not recorded whose cells these are; they may come from a transplant donor.

This chain joins TRBV21-1 and TRBJ2-7. TRBV21-1 is described as a pseudogene. The CDR3 has 15 amino acids. CDR3 DNA: TGTGCCAGCAGCAAAGGGGGAACTCGAACCTACGAGCAGTACTTC. Translation gives CASSKGGTRTYEQYF.

This clonotype has only a few counts. V is TRBV20-1 and J is TRBJ1-5, with 9 bases that match TRBD1. The CDR3 sequence is 15 residues long. The J segment lost 4 bases and the V segment lost 5 bases, leaving 9 bases of the junction unmatched. Germline V CDR1 and CDR2: DFQATT, SNEGSKA (reference sequence). This CDR3 reads CSASGTGTPNQPQHF. The CDR3 DNA is TGCAGTGCTTCCGGGACAGGGACCCCTAATCAGCCCCAGCATTTT.

This clonotype was seen many times. This chain links TRBV5-1 with TRBJ2-1; 10 bases align to TRBD1. With 2 bases clipped from V and 6 bases from J, the junction kept 5 bases outside the gene matches. The V gene's germline CDR1 is SGHRS and CDR2 YFSETQ. CDR3 length: 15 amino acids. The CDR3 loop is CASSLAGTGVNEQFF. CDR3 nucleotide sequence: TGCGCCAGCAGCTTAGCCGGGACAGGGGTCAATGAGCAGTTCTTC.

The table lists this clonotype with a few counts. The rearrangement links TRBV4-2 to TRBJ2-1; TRBD1 agrees at 8 bases. The CDR3 has 14 residues. Germline values: CDR1 LGHNA, CDR2 YNFKEQ. The V segment lost 5 bases and the J segment 9 bases; nucleotides outside the gene matches: 9. The CDR3 DNA sequence: TGTGCCAGCAGCTTATCGGACAGGGAAATTGAGCAGTTCTTC. This encodes CASSLSDREIEQFF.

This clonotype was picked up a small number of times. V usage is TRBV7-2 and J usage is TRBJ2-1; D remains ambiguous. CDR3 size: 15 residues. The germline V gene encodes CDR1 SGHTA and CDR2 FQGNSA. Trimming left V 6 bases short and J 0 bases short, with 12 bases between. The CDR3 DNA sequence: TGTGCCAGCAGTCCAACTCGAGACTCCTACAATGAGCAGTTCTTC. Protein: CASSPTRDSYNEQFF.

The sample holds many counts of this clonotype. The V call is TRBV10-3, the J call TRBJ2-3; D unresolved. V lost 6 bases and J 1 base, leaving 5 bases between the germline ends. Germline assignment: CDR1 ENHRY and CDR2 SYGVKD. CDR3 length: 12 residues. The CDR3 bases are TGTGCCATCAGCGGTGGCACAGATACGCAGTATTTT. Protein sequence: CAISGGTDTQYF.

The rearrangement links TRBV11-3 to TRBJ1-2, with D unclear. Germline CDR1 reads SGHNT; CDR2 reads YENEEA. Trimming removed 5 bases from V and 4 bases from J, with 11 bases in between. The CDR3 runs to 13 residues. CDR3 DNA sequence: TGTGCCAGCAGCCTGAGGAACAGCTATGGCTACACCTTC. Translation gives CASSLRNSYGYTF.

This clonotype was picked up one time. CDR3 DNA sequence: TGTGCCAGCAGTTATGCCGGGACTAGCGGGAGGAGCTCCTACGAGCAGTACTTC. It encodes CASSYAGTSGRSSYEQYF. This chain connects TRBV11-2 to TRBJ2-7; 15 nucleotides line up with TRBD2. The CDR3 runs 18 residues. The V segment lost 6 bases and the J segment 0 bases; nucleotides outside the gene matches: 9. Germline CDR1 SGHAT, CDR2 FQNNGV.

CDR3 protein: CSAKQAAGTEAFF. CDR3 coding DNA: TGCAGTGCAAAACAGGCGGCGGGCACTGAAGCTTTCTTT. The chain joins TRBV20-1 to TRBJ1-1, with D tentatively TRBD1 (5 bases). The CDR3 length is 13 residues. Germline values: CDR1 DFQATT, CDR2 SNEGSKA (reference sequence). V lost 6 bases to trimming and J lost 4 bases, with 15 bases between them.

This clonotype was counted at least ten times. The chain couples TRBV4-1 to TRBJ2-7; the D is unclear. This CDR3 has 13 amino acids. V shed 1 base and J shed 3 bases, with 7 bases lying between them. Germline V lookup: CDR1 MGHRA, CDR2 YSYEKL. The CDR3 coding sequence is TGCGCCAGCAGCCAAGCTGCCCACTACGAGCAGTACTTC. As protein: CASSQAAHYEQYF.

The chain combines TRBV10-3 with TRBJ2-1; 11 nucleotides agree with TRBD2. CDR1 ENHRY and CDR2 SYGVKD come from the germline V gene. Unmatched junction bases numbered 6, after V lost 4 bases and J lost 4 bases. This CDR3 has 16 residues. The CDR3 DNA is TGTGCCATCAGTGCGAGAGGGACTAGCGGATACAATGAGCAGTTCTTC. As protein: CAISARGTSGYNEQFF.

The sample holds a few counts of this clonotype. This rearrangement joins TRBV5-1 to TRBJ2-7; 8 positions match TRBD1. Germline-derived CDR1 and CDR2 are SGHRS and YFSETQ. With 5 bases clipped from V and 0 bases from J, the junction kept 4 bases outside the gene matches. CDR3 length: 14 residues. Here the CDR3 DNA reads TGCGCCAGCAGGCCGGACAGGGTCTCCTACGAGCAGTACTTC. Amino acid sequence: CASRPDRVSYEQYF. The full variable domain, with the rest looked up from reference TRBV5-1 and TRBJ2-7, is KAGVTQTPRYLIKTRGQQVTLSCSPISGHRSVSWYQQTPGQGLQFLFEYFSETQRNKGNFPGRFSGRQFSNSRSEMNVSTLELGDSALYLCASRPDRVSYEQYFGPGTRLTVT.

This clonotype was detected a few times. This rearrangement joins TRBV11-2 to TRBJ2-4, with TRBD1 as a possible D gene (7 bases). The germline CDR1 and CDR2 sequences are SGHAT and FQNNGV. CDR3 length: 17 amino acids. The germline V and J ends were trimmed by 5 bases and 0 bases, with 17 bases remaining between them. The CDR3 nucleotides read TGTGCCAGCAGCCCAGGAGGGACAGCCCTAGCCAAAAACATTCAGTACTTC. Its protein is CASSPGGTALAKNIQYF. The full variable domain, rest sourced from reference TRBV11-2 and TRBJ2-4, is EAGVAQSPRYKIIEKRQSVAFWCNPISGHATLYWYQQILGQGPKLLIQFQNNGVVDDSQLPKDRFSAERLKGVDSTLKIQPAKLEDSAVYLCASSPGGTALAKNIQYFGAGTRLSVL.

Comments on this clonotype: This likely comes from a read error, as the CDR3 has no conserved phenylalanine or tryptophan at its end. The chain combines TRBV6-1 with TRBJ2-5, with D perhaps matching TRBD2 (5 bases). Germline V gene data show CDR1 as MNHNS and CDR2 as SASEGT. This CDR3 is 14 amino acids long. V dropped 7 bases and J dropped 5 bases, with 17 bases sitting between them. The CDR3 nucleotides read TGTGCCAGCAAACCCGGGAAGTGGAGGGAGACCCAGTACCTC. Protein: CASKPGKWRETQYL.

The CDR3 region is CASSEALGEETQYF. CDR3 bases: TGTGCCAGCAGTGAAGCGCTAGGAGAAGAGACCCAGTACTTC. This chain joins TRBV2 and TRBJ2-5; D is ambiguous. Deletions cut 0 bases from V and 3 bases from J, with 8 bases between. The germline V gene encodes CDR1 SNHLY and CDR2 FYNNEI. The CDR3 runs to 14 residues.

There are many counts of this clonotype. The chain couples TRBV6-1 to TRBJ2-1; TRBD2 aligns across 15 bases. The CDR3 is 16 residues long. The germline V gene has CDR1 MNHNS and CDR2 SASEGT. V was clipped by 4 bases and J by 6 bases; unmatched bases: 4. The CDR3 loop is CASSGTSGGAFNEQFF. The CDR3, as DNA: TGTGCCAGCAGTGGGACTAGCGGGGGGGCTTTCAATGAGCAGTTCTTC.

The table lists this clonotype with a few counts. J is TRBJ1-2 and V is TRBV12-3 or TRBV12-4; no clear D. The CDR3 has 13 amino acids. The V gene lost 1 base and the J gene lost 8 bases, with 11 bases spanning the gap. DNA of the CDR3: TGTGCCAGCAGTTTAGGGGGATGGGTCGGCTACACCTTC. Protein product: CASSLGGWVGYTF.

V gene TRBV12-3 or TRBV12-4 combines with J gene TRBJ1-2; tentatively, D is TRBD1 (5 bases). This CDR3 has 16 residues. V lost 4 bases and J 4 bases, leaving 19 bases between the germline ends. The CDR3 sequence is CASSSPRVGAGYGYTF. CDR3 coding DNA: TGTGCCAGCAGTTCCCCCAGGGTCGGTGCCGGCTATGGCTACACCTTC.

The chain joins TRBV25-1 to TRBJ1-1, with D possibly TRBD1 on 5 matching bases. In germline, CDR1 is MGHDK, CDR2 SYGVNS. The ends were cut back, 6 bases at V and 5 bases at J, with 19 bases in the middle. CDR3 length: 15 amino acids. CDR3 DNA: TGTGCCAGCAGATCGCAGGGTAAGTTGAGGACTGAAGCTTTCTTT. Translation gives CASRSQGKLRTEAFF.

The genes are TRBV6-2 or TRBV6-3 and TRBJ2-1, with 9 positions matching TRBD2. The CDR3 sequence is 14 residues long. Trimming at V came to 6 bases and at J to 9 bases, leaving 9 bases not matched to a gene. CDR1 and CDR2 from the germline V gene are MNHEY and SVGEGT. The CDR3: CASRGLAGWREQFF. CDR3 bases: TGTGCCAGCAGAGGGCTAGCGGGATGGCGTGAGCAGTTCTTC.

V gene TRBV6-6 combines with J gene TRBJ2-7; TRBD1 matches at 7 bases. CDR1 and CDR2 (germline): MNHNY, SVGAGI (reference sequence). With 8 bases clipped from V and 7 bases from J, the junction kept 11 bases outside the gene matches. CDR3 length equals 13 residues. CDR3 in DNA: TGTGCCAGCGGGGGACAGACCCTTTGGGAGCAGTACTTC. This sequence encodes CASGGQTLWEQYF.

V usage is TRBV27 and J usage is TRBJ2-2; possible D gene TRBD1, 5 bases. CDR1 is MNHEY, CDR2 SMNVEV, per germline (reference sequence). V was pared by 3 bases and J by 13 bases, with 15 bases between. The CDR3 has 13 residues. CDR3 amino acids: CASSLDTSNWLFF. CDR3 DNA sequence: TGTGCCAGCAGTTTGGACACCAGCAATTGGCTGTTTTTT.

The gene calls are TRBV6-4 and TRBJ1-1; unclear D gene. The CDR3 is made up of 14 amino acids. Trimming took off 6 bases at V and 1 base at J, with 12 bases between the two ends. Germline CDR1 MRHNA, CDR2 SNTAGT. CDR3 sequence: CASRKEGGNTEAFF. The CDR3, as DNA: TGTGCCAGCAGAAAGGAGGGAGGGAACACTGAAGCTTTCTTT.

The chain carries TRBV29-1 and TRBJ1-1; D unresolved. V was cut by 5 bases and J by 6 bases, with 25 bases left in between. Germline CDR1 is SQVTM and CDR2 is ANQGSEA. This CDR3 has 16 amino acids. CDR3 loop: CSVRREAAPEGSEAFF. The DNA of the CDR3 is TGCAGCGTTCGGAGGGAGGCAGCCCCAGAAGGGTCTGAAGCTTTCTTT. Complete variable domain (other parts from reference TRBV29-1 and TRBJ1-1): SAVISQKPSRDICQRGTSLTIQCQVDSQVTMMFWYRQQPGQSLTLIATANQGSEATYESGFVIDKFPISRPNLTFSTLTVSNMSPEDSSIYLCSVRREAAPEGSEAFFGQGTRLTVV.